The 8 T cell receptor beta chains below were found in one sample sequenced in a study of T-cell reconstitution after alpha-beta-depleted transplantation in children. For TCRbeta, the library was prepared with unique molecular identifiers. TCRdb called the PCR reads again in MiXCR, with one record for every CDR3 protein. Of roughly 190,000 distinct CDR3 sequences listed, more than 12% are singletons. Sequencing used PBMCs from the stem cell graft donor, obtained from the stem cell graft. The receptors stem from a human donor who donated a stem cell graft to a child with acute lymphoblastic leukemia.

This clonotype was counted at least ten times. The J gene is TRBJ2-2, the V gene TRBV7-2; 12 bases map to TRBD2. Losses at the gene ends were 5 bases for V and 5 bases for J; bases not matched to a gene: 6. CDR3 length equals 16 residues. The germline gives CDR1 SGHTA, CDR2 FQGNSA. The CDR3 region is CASSVTSGSLTGELFF. Here the CDR3 DNA reads TGTGCCAGCAGCGTGACTAGCGGGAGTCTAACCGGGGAGCTGTTTTTT.

There are a few counts of this clonotype. The genes are TRBV10-3 and TRBJ1-1, with a possible D match to TRBD1 (6 bases). Trimming took 7 bases from V and 1 from J, leaving 13 bases between them. CDR3 length: 14 residues. Germline V gene data show CDR1 as ENHRY and CDR2 as SYGVKD. CDR3 amino acids: CAIIDQGRNTEAFF. CDR3 nucleotide sequence: TGTGCCATCATTGACCAGGGGAGGAACACTGAAGCTTTCTTT.

This clonotype was seen ten or more times. This rearrangement joins TRBV29-1 to TRBJ2-1; no definite D call. The CDR3 has 10 amino acids. V dropped 3 bases and J dropped 4 bases, with 1 base sitting between them. CDR1 and CDR2 (germline): SQVTM, ANQGSEA. The CDR3 here is CSVDYNEQFF. CDR3 nucleotide sequence: TGCAGCGTTGATTACAATGAGCAGTTCTTC.

This clonotype has just a few counts. The CDR3 loop is CASSLVAGGGGGFDNEQFF. The CDR3 DNA sequence: TGTGCCAGCAGCTTGGTAGCGGGAGGAGGAGGGGGTTTCGACAATGAGCAGTTCTTC. The chain carries TRBV11-1 and TRBJ2-1; 10 positions agree with TRBD2. This CDR3 contains 19 residues. Unmatched junction bases numbered 16, after V lost 3 bases and J lost 5 bases. CDR1 is SGHAT and CDR2 is FQDESV in the germline V gene (reference sequence).

There are many counts of this clonotype. The genes are TRBV12-3 or TRBV12-4 and TRBJ2-3; D is ambiguous. This CDR3 has 11 residues. The V end lost 8 bases, the J end lost 10 bases, and 13 bases lay between the germline ends. The CDR3 DNA reads TGTGCCAGCGGTCTAGGTAGGGCGCAGTATTTT. Amino acids: CASGLGRAQYF.

This clonotype was seen repeatedly, ten times or more. The J gene is TRBJ1-1, the V gene TRBV3-1; D perhaps matches TRBD1 (5 bases). The V gene lost 1 base and the J gene lost 0 bases, with 6 bases spanning the gap. The CDR3 covers 14 residues. CDR1 is LGHDT, CDR2 YNNKEL, per germline (reference sequence). CDR3 protein: CASSQVTVNTEAFF. DNA of the CDR3: TGTGCCAGCAGCCAAGTGACAGTGAACACTGAAGCTTTCTTT.

This clonotype has ten or more counts. The CDR3 DNA follows: TGTGCCATCGGGGCGGAGAGCTCCTACAATGAGCAGTTCTTC. Translated: CAIGAESSYNEQFF. The V gene is TRBV28, the J gene TRBJ2-1; D possibly matches TRBD1 or TRBD2 (5 bases each). CDR3 length: 14 amino acids. The V end was cut by 10 bases, the J end by 0 bases, with 13 bases between. Germline CDR1 MDHEN, CDR2 SYDVKM.

This clonotype was counted a few times. The chain uses TRBV5-1 and TRBJ2-1; TRBD2 matches 10 bases. This CDR3 comprises 15 residues. Germline V gene data show CDR1 as SGHRS and CDR2 as YFSETQ. Trimming removed 0 bases from V and 9 bases from J; junction bases left unmatched: 6. The CDR3 DNA sequence: TGCGCCAGCAGCTTGGTGAAGCGGGAGGGCCCTGAGCAGTTCTTC. Translation: CASSLVKREGPEQFF.